A single sample gave rise to the 21 T cell receptor beta chains below, sequenced in a study of T cells after posttransplantation cyclophosphamide. Control samples came 1 year after myeloablative marrow transplants with methotrexate plus calcineurin inhibitor. Assay: immunoSEQ multiplex PCR; the TCRdb copy retains only in-frame clones and omits some. The repertoire holds fewer than 25,000 clones, with roughly nine tenths as singletons. Sample: PBMCs, taken after an allogeneic stem cell transplant with a calcineurin inhibitor and methotrexate. The receptors stem from a female patient aged 50 to 60 who received an allogeneic stem cell transplant from an unrelated donor, was CMV-positive, and had chronic GVHD only. The graft donor may account for some of the T cells.

This clone appeared a few times. The genes are TRBV6-6 and TRBJ2-7; possibly TRBD2 for D (5 bases). Germline V gene sequence: CDR1 MNHNY, CDR2 SVGAGI (reference sequence). The CDR3 runs 14 residues. Trimming left V 6 bases short and J 1 base short, with 13 bases between. The CDR3 loop reads CASSRMGSSYEQYF. CDR3 coding DNA: TGTGCCAGCAGCCGTATGGGGAGTTCCTACGAGCAGTACTTC.

About this clone: The junction and the germline gene differ at one end; a read error may be behind it. Here the CDR3 reads CASTQRGRAGDKLF. The CDR3 coding sequence is TGTGCCAGCACCCAGAGGGGTAGAGCGGGAGATAAACTCTTC. V usage is TRBV7-8 and J usage is TRBJ2-1; 8 positions agree with TRBD2. The germline gives CDR1 SGHVS, CDR2 FQNEAQ. This CDR3 spans 14 amino acids.

The rearrangement joins TRBV28 to TRBJ1-5; 10 nucleotides align to TRBD1. V lost 6 bases, J lost 6 bases, and 5 bases stayed unmatched. CDR1 and CDR2 from the germline V gene are MDHEN and SYDVKM. This CDR3 has 14 amino acids. The DNA of the CDR3 is TGTGCCAGCAGCCCACGGACAGGGGGTCAGCCCCAGCATTTT. Translated: CASSPRTGGQPQHF.

The chain couples TRBV12-2 to TRBJ1-1; the listed D gene, TRBD1, was not tested against the DNA. TRBV12-2 is a documented pseudogene. This CDR3 has 16 amino acids. The CDR3 DNA sequence: TGTGCAAGTCGCTTCGGAGATAGGGGGAGAGGCACTGAAGCTTTCTTT. Translating it yields CASRFGDRGRGTEAFF.

The V call is TRBV2, the J call TRBJ2-1, with 12 nucleotides matching TRBD2. This CDR3 is 17 amino acids long. J was trimmed by 7 bases and V by 5 bases; bases with no gene match: 12. Germline assignment: CDR1 SNHLY and CDR2 FYNNEI. The CDR3 DNA is TGTGCCAGCAGTCCAATAAGAAGACTAGCGGGAGATAATGAGCAGTTCTTC. This sequence encodes CASSPIRRLAGDNEQFF.

J is TRBJ1-6 and V is TRBV6-5, with D tentatively TRBD1 (6 bases). This CDR3 is 16 amino acids long. Deletions cut 2 bases from V and 7 bases from J, with 15 bases between. Germline V gene data show CDR1 as MNHEY and CDR2 as SVGAGI. The CDR3 loop reads CASSYQQGRLNSPLHF. DNA of the CDR3: TGTGCCAGCAGTTACCAGCAGGGGCGGTTGAATTCACCCCTCCACTTT.

The V and J genes are TRBV5-6 and TRBJ2-2; 7 nucleotides match TRBD2. CDR1 is SGHDT, CDR2 YYEEEE, per germline. V trimming: 4 bases; J trimming: 4 bases; junction bases outside the gene matches: 4. The CDR3 loop spans 14 amino acids. The CDR3 sequence is CASSAGLSTGELFF. The CDR3 nucleotides are TGTGCCAGCAGCGCGGGACTATCCACCGGGGAGCTGTTTTTT.

The V and J genes are TRBV6-5 and TRBJ2-5; TRBD1 aligns across 10 bases. The CDR3 sequence is 16 residues long. CDR1 MNHEY and CDR2 SVGAGI come from the germline V gene. The ends lost 2 bases at V and 5 bases at J; junction bases unmatched: 8. The CDR3 sequence is CASSYVWTGGLETQYF. DNA for the CDR3: TGTGCCAGCAGTTACGTTTGGACAGGGGGTTTGGAGACCCAGTACTTC.

The chain has TRBV6-6 and TRBJ2-7; 7 nucleotides match TRBD1. V dropped 6 bases and J dropped 6; count of bases not matched to a gene: 8. The CDR3 is made up of 13 amino acids. Per the germline V gene, CDR1 is MNHNY and CDR2 is SVGAGI (reference sequence). The CDR3 is CASRQASGGEQYF. DNA for the CDR3: TGTGCCAGCAGACAGGCGTCAGGGGGCGAGCAGTACTTC.

The CDR3 nucleotides are TGCAGCGTTGGCGAAGGGGGCGGTTGGACGGGCGAGCAGTACTTC. Protein product: CSVGEGGGWTGEQYF. The rearrangement links TRBV29-1 to TRBJ2-5; the match to TRBD1 covers 7 bases. The assigned J gene may be wrong: the sequence end matches TRBJ2-7 better. Germline assignment: CDR1 SQVTM and CDR2 ANQGSEA. The CDR3 consists of 15 residues.

V is TRBV18 and J is TRBJ1-1, with D maybe TRBD1 (6 bases). With 1 base removed from V and 0 bases from J, the gap between germline ends came to 9 bases. This CDR3 comprises 15 residues. Germline V gene sequence: CDR1 KGHSH, CDR2 LQKENI. The CDR3 nucleotides read TGTGCCAGCTCACCACAGCAGGGGCTGAACACTGAAGCTTTCTTT. Translating it yields CASSPQQGLNTEAFF.

This chain uses TRBV28 with TRBJ2-4; D gene ambiguous. The germline V gene has CDR1 MDHEN and CDR2 SYDVKM. The CDR3 covers 12 residues. V gave up 7 bases and J gave up 9 bases, with 13 bases separating them. Here the CDR3 reads CASNFPGGIQYF. CDR3 bases: TGTGCCAGCAATTTTCCAGGTGGCATTCAGTACTTC.

The rearrangement joins TRBV28 to TRBJ1-3; a weak D match, TRBD1 (5 bases). Deletions cut 10 bases from V and 4 bases from J, with 17 bases between. The CDR3 runs to 14 residues. The germline V gene encodes CDR1 MDHEN and CDR2 SYDVKM. The CDR3 DNA is TGTGCCATCTCGGCAGGGTTCGCCGGAAACACCATATATTTT. This sequence encodes CAISAGFAGNTIYF.

Of note for this clone: Its ends do not fully match the called genes, so a read error is possible. V usage is TRBV5-1 and J usage is TRBJ2-1, with 12 bases lining up with TRBD2. CDR1 and CDR2 from the germline V gene are SGHRS and YFSETQ. This CDR3 region has 19 residues. DNA for the CDR3: TGCGCCAGCAGCTTGGGCCTAGCGGGAGGGCCACGCGTTTACAGTGAGCAGCTCTTC. Protein product: CASSLGLAGGPRVYSEQLF.

V gene TRBV11-3 combines with J gene TRBJ2-5; 9 bases map to TRBD1. This CDR3 is built from 17 residues. V shed 4 bases, J shed 2 bases, and the junction held 11 bases outside the gene matches. CDR1 and CDR2 from the germline V gene are SGHNT and YENEEA. In nucleotides, the CDR3 is TGTGCCAGCAGCTACAGGGGGCCGGGGGCGGCACAAGAGACCCAGTACTTC. Translation gives CASSYRGPGAAQETQYF.

V usage is TRBV5-1 and J usage is TRBJ2-2, with TRBD1 matching 7 bases. J was trimmed by 6 bases and V by 3 bases; bases with no gene match: 8. The length of the CDR3 is 15 residues. The V gene's germline CDR1 is SGHRS and CDR2 YFSETQ. The DNA of the CDR3 is TGCGCCAGCAGCTATCGACAGGGTAGTGCCGGGGAGCTGTTTTTT. Amino acids: CASSYRQGSAGELFF.

V gene TRBV30 combines with J gene TRBJ2-5; D is uncertain. The J call may be mistaken, given a closer DNA end match to TRBJ2-7. The germline CDR1 and CDR2 sequences are GTSNPN and SVGIG (reference sequence). This CDR3 has 12 amino acids. The CDR3 loop is CAWSLGLYEQYF. CDR3 sequence (DNA): TGTGCCTGGAGTTTGGGCCTTTACGAGCAGTACTTC.

The chain is built from TRBV15 and TRBJ2-3; D remains ambiguous. This CDR3 region has 15 residues. V shed 1 base and J shed 5 bases, with 13 bases lying between them. CDR1 is LNHNV, CDR2 YYDKDF, per germline (reference sequence). As DNA, the CDR3 is TGTGCCACCAGCAGAGTGGGCTCAGTGGGAGATACGCAGTATTTT. Its protein product is CATSRVGSVGDTQYF. Full variable domain (rest looked up from reference TRBV15 and TRBJ2-3): DAMVIQNPRYQVTQFGKPVTLSCSQTLNHNVMYWYQQKSSQAPKLLFHYYDKDFNNEADTPDNFQSRRPNTSFCFLDIRSPGLGDTAMYLCATSRVGSVGDTQYFGPGTRLTVL.

This rearrangement joins TRBV4-1 to TRBJ2-3, with 9 positions matching TRBD2. The CDR3 consists of 16 residues. Germline V lookup: CDR1 MGHRA, CDR2 YSYEKL. Trimming took 2 bases from V and 0 from J; bases not matched to a gene: 3. The CDR3 sequence: CASSQRTSASTDTQYF. In DNA form, the CDR3 reads TGCGCCAGCAGCCAAAGGACTAGCGCAAGCACAGATACGCAGTATTTT.

The chain couples TRBV6-5 to TRBJ2-5; TRBD2 agrees at 8 bases. The junction had 14 bases not matched to a gene; V was cut back by 10 bases and J by 4 bases. CDR3 length: 15 amino acids. Germline CDR1 and CDR2: MNHEY and SVGAGI. The CDR3 spells CATTRGGRRRETQYF. The CDR3, as DNA: TGTGCCACCACACGTGGCGGGAGGCGGAGAGAGACCCAGTACTTC.

The V call is TRBV29-1, the J call TRBJ2-1; 8 bases are a match to TRBD2. Germline CDR1 is SQVTM and CDR2 is ANQGSEA. The CDR3 runs to 16 residues. The trim removed 3 bases at V and 0 bases at J, leaving 7 bases unmatched. CDR3 in amino acids: CSVDLQAGASYNEQFF. The CDR3 nucleotides are TGCAGCGTTGACCTCCAAGCGGGAGCCTCCTACAATGAGCAGTTCTTC.